The 25 T cell receptor beta chains listed next were all sequenced from one sample in a study of shared clonotypes between healthy human individuals. It was CD45RO-negative cells, positively selected for CCR7, that made up naive CD8 cells, with terminally differentiated effector memory CD45RA+ cells excluded. Some clones are missing from TCRdb's copy, which holds only in-frame ones; the method was immunoSEQ multiplex PCR. Among 2 million or so clones listed, approximately 94% were seen once. The sample taken for sequencing was naive CD8+ T cells sorted from blood. These receptors all come from a man in his late teens or twenties in good health.

The V and J genes are TRBV13 and TRBJ2-7, with no clear D. Germline V lookup: CDR1 PRHDT, CDR2 FYEKMQ (reference sequence). CDR3 length equals 16 residues. The V gene lost 5 bases and the J gene lost 2 bases, with 19 bases spanning the gap. CDR3 DNA sequence: TGTGCCAGCAGCGGGGTGAGGACCTTTCACCCCTACGAGCAGTACTTC. It specifies CASSGVRTFHPYEQYF. Filled out from reference TRBV13 and TRBJ2-7, the complete variable domain reads AAGVIQSPRHLIKEKRETATLKCYPIPRHDTVYWYQQGPGQDPQFLISFYEKMQSDKGSIPDRFSAQQFSDYHSELNMSSLELGDSALYFCASSGVRTFHPYEQYFGPGTRLTVT.

The chain links TRBV13 to TRBJ1-1, with 10 bases lining up with TRBD1. With 2 bases clipped from V and 3 bases from J, the junction kept 9 bases outside the gene matches. Germline values: CDR1 PRHDT, CDR2 FYEKMQ (reference sequence). The CDR3 consists of 17 residues. In nucleotides, the CDR3 is TGTGCCAGCAGCTTACCGGGACAGGGGTTAGGCGACACTGAAGCTTTCTTT. Translating gives CASSLPGQGLGDTEAFF.

CDR3 protein: CASSLLAGETGELFF. In nucleotides, the CDR3 is TGTGCCAGCAGCCTTCTAGCGGGGGAGACCGGGGAGCTGTTTTTT. This chain uses TRBV7-9 with TRBJ2-2; TRBD2 matches 10 bases. The V gene end was trimmed by 5 bases and the J gene end by 5 bases; junction bases not matched to a gene: 5. Germline loops: CDR1 SEHNR, CDR2 FQNEAQ (reference sequence). This CDR3 contains 15 residues. Together with reference TRBV7-9 and TRBJ2-2, the CDR3 gives the full variable domain: DTGVSQNPRHKITKRGQNVTFRCDPISEHNRLYWYRQTLGQGPEFLTYFQNEAQLEKSRLLSDRFSAERPKGSFSTLEIQRTEQGDSAMYLCASSLLAGETGELFFGEGSRLTVL.

The CDR3 loop reads CASSNWEKLFF. CDR3 DNA sequence: TGTGCCAGTTCAAACTGGGAAAAACTGTTTTTT. The chain combines TRBV19 with TRBJ1-4, with D uncertain. V gave up 8 bases and J gave up 8 bases, with 9 bases separating them. The CDR3 has 11 amino acids. The germline V gene has CDR1 LNHDA and CDR2 SQIVND (reference sequence).

The genes are TRBV4-3 and TRBJ1-3; 8 nucleotides agree with TRBD1. Germline CDR1 is LGHNA and CDR2 is YSLEER. This CDR3 comprises 17 residues. The trim removed 5 bases at V and 0 bases at J, leaving 9 bases unmatched. The CDR3 nucleotides are TGCGCCAGCAGCAAAGGACAGGGCTTCACCTCTGGAAACACCATATATTTT. This gives the protein CASSKGQGFTSGNTIYF.

V is TRBV15 and J is TRBJ2-7, with 10 nucleotides matching TRBD1. J was trimmed by 2 bases and V by 8 bases; bases with no gene match: 6. This CDR3 has 14 amino acids. Looked up from germline, CDR1 is LNHNV and CDR2 is YYDKDF (reference sequence). The CDR3 loop is CATAPGTGAYEQYF. In DNA form, the CDR3 reads TGTGCCACCGCACCGGGGACAGGGGCCTACGAGCAGTACTTC.

Here the CDR3 reads CAGCSGAGACEQYF. DNA of the CDR3: TGTGCCGGATGTTCCGGGGCAGGGGCCTGCGAGCAGTACTTC. The J gene is TRBJ2-7, the V gene TRBV6-6; possible D gene TRBD1, 6 bases. Per the germline V gene, CDR1 is MNHNY and CDR2 is SVGAGI (reference sequence). Trimming removed 11 bases from V and 6 bases from J, with 23 bases in between. CDR3 length equals 14 residues.

This chain uses TRBV7-9 with TRBJ2-7; TRBD2 might be the D (6 bases). Germline V gene data show CDR1 as SEHNR and CDR2 as FQNEAQ (reference sequence). The CDR3 length is 16 residues. Trimming cost V 2 bases and J 3 bases, with 17 bases left between them. The CDR3 here is CASSLRGDPRFYEQYF. The CDR3 nucleotides are TGTGCCAGCAGCTTACGCGGGGACCCGCGCTTCTACGAGCAGTACTTC.

In its sample, this clone was seen once. Other nucleotide sequences in the sample specify the same CDR3. CDR3 in amino acids: CASSVAPAYEQYF. Written as DNA, the CDR3 is TGTGCCAGCAGCGTAGCTCCAGCCTACGAGCAGTACTTC. The chain links TRBV9 to TRBJ2-7, with unresolved D. The CDR3 is made up of 13 amino acids. In germline, CDR1 is SGDLS, CDR2 YYNGEE. Trimming took off 0 bases at V and 2 bases at J, with 6 bases between the two ends.

The chain links TRBV13 to TRBJ1-2, with D tentatively TRBD1 (6 bases). Germline V gene sequence: CDR1 PRHDT, CDR2 FYEKMQ (reference sequence). The CDR3 sequence is 13 residues long. The ends were cut back, 5 bases at V and 5 bases at J, with 12 bases in the middle. For the CDR3, the DNA is TGTGCCAGCAGCCCATCGGACAGTTATGGCTACACCTTC. Its protein product is CASSPSDSYGYTF.

The V gene is TRBV7-8, the J gene TRBJ1-4; no definite D call. V lost 4 bases to trimming and J lost 0 bases, with 9 bases between them. The CDR3 has 15 amino acids. CDR1 is SGHVS, CDR2 FQNEAQ, per germline. CDR3 sequence reads: CASSSRTATNEKLFF. CDR3 in DNA: TGTGCCAGCAGCTCCAGGACTGCAACTAATGAAAAACTGTTTTTT. Full variable domain (missing parts from reference TRBV7-8 and TRBJ1-4): GAGVSQSPRYKVAKRGQDVALRCDPISGHVSLFWYQQALGQGPEFLTYFQNEAQLDKSGLPSDRFFAERPEGSVSTLKIQRTQQEDSAVYLCASSSRTATNEKLFFGSGTQLSVL.

The chain is built from TRBV11-2 and TRBJ2-7; 7 nucleotides match TRBD1. J lost 6 bases, V lost 5 bases, and 4 bases had no gene match. The germline CDR1 and CDR2 sequences are SGHAT and FQNNGV. This CDR3 is built from 12 residues. Here the CDR3 reads CASSTTGSEQYF. CDR3 in DNA: TGTGCCAGCAGCACGACAGGGAGCGAGCAGTACTTC.

The rearrangement uses TRBV10-1 and TRBJ2-2; no reliable D call. V was cut by 0 bases and J by 1 base, with 9 bases left in between. Germline assignment: CDR1 WNHNN and CDR2 SYGVQD (reference sequence). CDR3 length equals 16 residues. CDR3: CASSESGLMNTGELFF. Here the CDR3 DNA reads TGCGCCAGCAGTGAGTCGGGCCTCATGAACACCGGGGAGCTGTTTTTT.

V and J are TRBV6-6 and TRBJ2-7; TRBD2 aligns across 10 bases. The CDR3 runs to 15 residues. Per the germline V gene, CDR1 is MNHNY and CDR2 is SVGAGI (reference sequence). The V and J ends lost 6 bases and 3 bases, in that order; junction bases with no gene match: 8. The CDR3 nucleotides read TGTGCCAGCAGCTCTAGCGGGGGACTGGGCTACGAGCAGTACTTC. It encodes CASSSSGGLGYEQYF.

V usage is TRBV27 and J usage is TRBJ1-3; D remains unclear. The V and J ends lost 5 bases and 8 bases respectively, with 13 bases between them. This CDR3 has 13 amino acids. The germline V gene has CDR1 MNHEY and CDR2 SMNVEV (reference sequence). The CDR3 region has the DNA TGTGCCAGCAGTCCCTACCCCGGGGACACCATATATTTT. It codes for CASSPYPGDTIYF.

The V and J genes are TRBV15 and TRBJ2-7; a weak D match, TRBD1 (5 bases). The germline V and J ends were trimmed by 1 base and 2 bases, with 12 bases remaining between them. The CDR3 has 15 residues. Germline V gene lookup returns CDR1 LNHNV and CDR2 YYDKDF (reference sequence). In nucleotides, the CDR3 is TGTGCCACCAGCAGAGGGAACCCAGGGCCCTACGAGCAGTACTTC. Translating it yields CATSRGNPGPYEQYF.

CDR3 bases: TGCGCCAGCAGCGAGGGGGGGGGCGTTGTTGAGCAGTTCTTC. It yields the protein CASSEGGGVVEQFF. The chain has TRBV10-1 and TRBJ2-1; D possibly corresponds to TRBD2 (7 bases). The V gene's germline CDR1 is WNHNN and CDR2 SYGVQD (reference sequence). The CDR3 has 14 amino acids. The V end was cut by 6 bases, the J end by 9 bases, with 18 bases between.

About this clone: Additional DNA sequences in this sample encode the identical CDR3. The V gene is TRBV7-9, the J gene TRBJ2-1; TRBD2 matches 11 bases. Per the germline V gene, CDR1 is SEHNR and CDR2 is FQNEAQ (reference sequence). This CDR3 spans 18 amino acids. Germline trimming cut 5 bases from V and 0 bases from J; bases unmatched to any gene: 9. Written as DNA, the CDR3 is TGTGCCAGCAGCCCCGGGACTAGCGGTGGTAGCTCCTACAATGAGCAGTTCTTC. Translated: CASSPGTSGGSSYNEQFF.

The rearrangement links TRBV29-1 to TRBJ2-7; 7 nucleotides line up with TRBD2. The CDR3 spans 13 residues. Losses at the gene ends were 6 bases for V and 6 bases for J; bases not matched to a gene: 11. CDR1 and CDR2 from the germline V gene are SQVTM and ANQGSEA. The CDR3 sequence is CSVLNSGSAEQYF. The CDR3 bases are TGCAGCGTCCTAAATAGCGGGTCCGCCGAGCAGTACTTC.

Only one count was recorded for this clone. The genes are TRBV10-3 and TRBJ2-7, with D perhaps matching TRBD1 (6 bases). Trimming left V 2 bases short and J 2 bases short, with 7 bases between. The CDR3 length is 13 residues. The germline V gene encodes CDR1 ENHRY and CDR2 SYGVKD. The CDR3 DNA reads as TGTGCCATCAGTGAGCAGGGGCCCTACGAGCAGTACTTC. It yields the protein CAISEQGPYEQYF.

V usage is TRBV30 and J usage is TRBJ2-1; D not certain. Trimming stripped 4 bases from V and 0 bases from J, with 13 bases between. Germline V lookup: CDR1 GTSNPN, CDR2 SVGIG (reference sequence). The CDR3 sequence is 15 residues long. The CDR3 DNA follows: TGTGCCTGGACCCCCGATTTCAGCTCCTACAATGAGCAGTTCTTC. This gives the protein CAWTPDFSSYNEQFF.

The CDR3 DNA is TGCGCCAGCTCGGACGTTGGGGGCACAGATACGCAGTATTTT. It is translated as CASSDVGGTDTQYF. The chain carries TRBV10-1 and TRBJ2-3, with D uncertain. CDR1 WNHNN and CDR2 SYGVQD come from the germline V gene (reference sequence). The V and J ends lost 8 bases and 1 base respectively, with 13 bases between them. The CDR3 extends over 14 amino acids.

The chain couples TRBV9 to TRBJ2-4, with D maybe TRBD1 (6 bases). Germline loops: CDR1 SGDLS, CDR2 YYNGEE. The CDR3 has 17 amino acids. V lost 3 bases and J 8 bases, leaving 24 bases between the germline ends. CDR3 DNA: TGTGCCAGCAGCGAGGGACATGTAGGAATACAAATGGACATTCAGTACTTC. This encodes CASSEGHVGIQMDIQYF.

The gene calls are TRBV12-5 and TRBJ2-5; D uncertain. The CDR3 totals 15 residues. V gave up 0 bases and J gave up 1 base, with 9 bases separating them. Germline V gives CDR1 LGHNT, CDR2 FRNRAP. The chain's CDR3 is CASGLVLGSQETQYF. The CDR3 DNA reads as TGTGCTAGTGGTTTGGTCCTAGGCTCCCAAGAGACCCAGTACTTC.

The chain has TRBV7-9 and TRBJ1-4, with a tentative D call TRBD1 (6 bases). CDR3 length: 17 amino acids. Per the germline V gene, CDR1 is SEHNR and CDR2 is FQNEAQ (reference sequence). Trimming cost V 3 bases and J 8 bases, with 22 bases left between them. The CDR3: CASSFGGGGDVGEKLFF. The CDR3 DNA reads TGTGCCAGCAGCTTTGGGGGCGGAGGAGATGTTGGGGAAAAACTGTTTTTT.